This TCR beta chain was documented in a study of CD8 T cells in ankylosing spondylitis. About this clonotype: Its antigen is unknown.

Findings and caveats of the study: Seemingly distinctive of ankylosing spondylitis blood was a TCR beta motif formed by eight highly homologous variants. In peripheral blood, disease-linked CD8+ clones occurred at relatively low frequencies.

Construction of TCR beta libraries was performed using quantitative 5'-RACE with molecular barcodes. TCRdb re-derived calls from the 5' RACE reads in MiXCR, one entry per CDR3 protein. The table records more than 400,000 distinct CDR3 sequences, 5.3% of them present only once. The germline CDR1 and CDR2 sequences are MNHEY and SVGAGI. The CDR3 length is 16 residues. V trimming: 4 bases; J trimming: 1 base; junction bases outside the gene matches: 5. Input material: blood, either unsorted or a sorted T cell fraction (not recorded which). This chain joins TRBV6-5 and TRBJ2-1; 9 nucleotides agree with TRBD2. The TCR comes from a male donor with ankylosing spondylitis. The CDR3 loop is CASSFVSGSSYNEQFF. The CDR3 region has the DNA TGTGCCAGCAGTTTCGTTAGCGGGAGTTCCTACAATGAGCAGTTCTTC.